The T cell receptor beta chain under discussion was sequenced for a study of T cell changes during pregnancy in multiple sclerosis. Produced via immunoSEQ multiplex PCR; TCRdb's table is partial and in-frame only. In the table there are 15,000 to 20,000 clones, roughly 85% of which are singletons. This CDR3 is 14 amino acids long. Looked up from germline, CDR1 is MNHEY and CDR2 is SMNVEV (reference sequence). V shed 4 bases and J shed 0 bases, with 9 bases lying between them. The sequences come from CD8+ T cells from peripheral blood mononuclear cells, collected in the third trimester of pregnancy. The origin of this receptor is a female donor in good health, enrolled as a control in a pregnancy study. The genes are TRBV27 and TRBJ1-1; no definite D call. The CDR3 sequence is CASSSGRMNTEAFF. The CDR3 DNA is TGTGCCAGCAGTTCCGGGAGAATGAACACTGAAGCTTTCTTT.